This T cell receptor beta chain was captured by sequencing in a study of CD8 T cells in Susac syndrome. On the study more broadly: When their blood was taken, the Susac syndrome patients had either not yet had any therapy, were taking corticosteroids, or were taking intravenous immunoglobulin alone.

This clonotype showed up just once. Its target is not known. General study results and limits: An acknowledgment was made by the study that its TCR sequencing and HLA analysis involved relatively few individuals.

TEMRA cells were FACS-enriched, with CD8+ and CD4+ T cells isolated negatively. After extraction with the RNeasy kit, roughly 0.45 to 1 ug of the RNA was reverse transcribed using random hexamers. Coverage of TCR beta CDR3 amplification by immunoSEQ multiplex PCR extended to 54 Vbeta and 13 Jbeta. One entry per CDR3 protein results from TCRdb running MiXCR on the immunoSEQ multiplex PCR reads. Of around 150,000 distinct CDR3 sequences in the sample, nearly 97% were seen once. The sequencing sample was made of CD4+ T cells from PBMCs. This receptor was identified in a human donor with Susac syndrome.

CDR3 amino acids: CASSPLLYNEQFF. The DNA for the CDR3 is TGTGCCAGCAGCCCCCTGCTCTACAATGAGCAGTTCTTC. The chain has TRBV11-2 and TRBJ2-1, with D unclear. This CDR3 contains 13 residues. Trimming took off 5 bases at V and 3 bases at J, with 8 bases between the two ends. The germline V gene has CDR1 SGHAT and CDR2 FQNNGV.